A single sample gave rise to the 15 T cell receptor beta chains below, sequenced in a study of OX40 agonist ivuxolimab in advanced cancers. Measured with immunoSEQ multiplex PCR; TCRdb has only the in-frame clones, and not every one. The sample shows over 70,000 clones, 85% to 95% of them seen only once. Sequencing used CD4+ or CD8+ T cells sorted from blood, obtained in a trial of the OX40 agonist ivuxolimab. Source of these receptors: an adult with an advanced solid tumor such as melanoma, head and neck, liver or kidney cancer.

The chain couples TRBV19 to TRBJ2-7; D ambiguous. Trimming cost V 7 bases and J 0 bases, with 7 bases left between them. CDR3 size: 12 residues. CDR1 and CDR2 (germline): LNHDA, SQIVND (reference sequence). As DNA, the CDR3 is TGTGCCAGTAAAGACCCCTCCTACGAGCAGTACTTC. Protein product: CASKDPSYEQYF.

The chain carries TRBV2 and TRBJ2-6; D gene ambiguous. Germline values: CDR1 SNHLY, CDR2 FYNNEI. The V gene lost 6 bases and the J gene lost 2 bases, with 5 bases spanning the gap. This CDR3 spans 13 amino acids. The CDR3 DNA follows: TGTGCCAGCAGCAATACTGGGGCCAACGTCCTGACTTTC. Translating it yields CASSNTGANVLTF.

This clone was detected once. The CDR3 coding sequence is TGTGCCAGCAGCTTAGCGGTAGGCTATAGCAATCAGCCCCAGCATTTT. This translates into CASSLAVGYSNQPQHF. The gene calls are TRBV7-2 and TRBJ1-5; unclear D gene. V dropped 0 bases and J dropped 0 bases, with 9 bases sitting between them. The CDR3 consists of 16 residues. CDR1 and CDR2 from the germline V gene are SGHTA and FQGNSA. The whole variable domain, filled in from reference TRBV7-2 and TRBJ1-5, reads GAGVSQSPSNKVTEKGKDVELRCDPISGHTALYWYRQSLGQGLEFLIYFQGNSAPDKSGLPSDRFSAERTGGSVSTLTIQRTQQEDSAVYLCASSLAVGYSNQPQHFGDGTRLSIL.

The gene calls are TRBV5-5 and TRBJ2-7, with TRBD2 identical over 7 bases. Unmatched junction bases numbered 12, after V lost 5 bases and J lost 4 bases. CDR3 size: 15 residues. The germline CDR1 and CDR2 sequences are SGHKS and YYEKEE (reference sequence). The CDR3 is CASRGTLADPYEQYF. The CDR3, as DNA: TGTGCCAGCAGAGGCACCCTAGCGGATCCGTACGAGCAGTACTTC.

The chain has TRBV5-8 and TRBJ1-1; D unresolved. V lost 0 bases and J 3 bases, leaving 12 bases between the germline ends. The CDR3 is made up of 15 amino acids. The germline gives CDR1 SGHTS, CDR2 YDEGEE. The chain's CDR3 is CASSLGNVWDTEAFF. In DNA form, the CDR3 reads TGTGCCAGCAGCTTGGGAAACGTTTGGGACACTGAAGCTTTCTTT.

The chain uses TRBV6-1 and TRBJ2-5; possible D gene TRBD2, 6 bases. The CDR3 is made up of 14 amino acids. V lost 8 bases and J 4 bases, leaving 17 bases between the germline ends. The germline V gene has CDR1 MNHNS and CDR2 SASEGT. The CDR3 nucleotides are TGTGCCAGCCTCTGGGGGGTGGCAAGAGAGACCCAGTACTTC. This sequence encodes CASLWGVARETQYF.

CDR3 residues: CASSVEGSQGADTQYF. The CDR3, as DNA: TGTGCCAGCAGCGTAGAGGGCAGCCAAGGGGCAGATACGCAGTATTTT. V gene TRBV9 combines with J gene TRBJ2-3, with D tentatively TRBD1 (5 bases). The germline gives CDR1 SGDLS, CDR2 YYNGEE. The CDR3 contains 16 residues. Trimming cost V 0 bases and J 4 bases, with 15 bases left between them.

DNA for the CDR3: TGCGCCAGCAGCCAAGATCGCCTCTCTGGGGCCAACGTCCTGACTTTC. It yields the protein CASSQDRLSGANVLTF. The chain recombines TRBV4-3 with TRBJ2-6; D is ambiguous. The CDR3 is made up of 16 amino acids. From germline, CDR1 is LGHNA and CDR2 YSLEER. V lost 0 bases, J lost 0 bases, and 6 bases lay in between.

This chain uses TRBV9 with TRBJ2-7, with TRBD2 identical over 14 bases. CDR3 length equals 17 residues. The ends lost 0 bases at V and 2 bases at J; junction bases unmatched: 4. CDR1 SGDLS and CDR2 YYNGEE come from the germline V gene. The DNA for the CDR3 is TGTGCCAGCAGCGTAGACCCGACTAGCGGGAGGGCCTACGAGCAGTACTTC. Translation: CASSVDPTSGRAYEQYF.

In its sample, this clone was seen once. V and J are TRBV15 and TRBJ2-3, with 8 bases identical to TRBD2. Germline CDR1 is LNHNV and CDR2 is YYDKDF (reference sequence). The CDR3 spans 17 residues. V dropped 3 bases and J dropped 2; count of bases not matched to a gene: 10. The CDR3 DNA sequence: TGTGCCACCAGCAGTACCCAGCGGGAGACCCCCACAGATACGCAGTATTTT. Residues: CATSSTQRETPTDTQYF.

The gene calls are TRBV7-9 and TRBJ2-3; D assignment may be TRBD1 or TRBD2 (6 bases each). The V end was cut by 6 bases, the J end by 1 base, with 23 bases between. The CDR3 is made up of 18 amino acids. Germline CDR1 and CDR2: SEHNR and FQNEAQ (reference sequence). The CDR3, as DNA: TGTGCCAGCAGTTCTAAGGCCGGAACGGGGGCTGGCACAGATACGCAGTATTTT. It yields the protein CASSSKAGTGAGTDTQYF.

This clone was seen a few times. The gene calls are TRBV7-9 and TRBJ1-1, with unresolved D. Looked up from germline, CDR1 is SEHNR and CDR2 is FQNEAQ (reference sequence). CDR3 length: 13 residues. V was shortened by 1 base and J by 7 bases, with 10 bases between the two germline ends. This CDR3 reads CASSLVGGLEAFF. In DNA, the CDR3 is TGTGCCAGCAGCTTAGTGGGCGGCCTTGAAGCTTTCTTT.

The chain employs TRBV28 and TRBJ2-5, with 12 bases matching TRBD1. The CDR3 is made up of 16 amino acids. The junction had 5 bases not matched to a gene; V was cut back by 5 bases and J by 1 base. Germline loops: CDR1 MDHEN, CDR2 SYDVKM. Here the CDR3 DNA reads TGTGCCAGCAGTCCCGGGACAGGGGGCCTCCAAGAGACCCAGTACTTC. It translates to CASSPGTGGLQETQYF.

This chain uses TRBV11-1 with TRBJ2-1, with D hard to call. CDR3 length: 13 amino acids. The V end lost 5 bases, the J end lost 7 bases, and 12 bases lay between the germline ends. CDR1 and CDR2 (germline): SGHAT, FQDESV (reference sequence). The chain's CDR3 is CASSANLGNEQFF. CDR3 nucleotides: TGTGCCAGCAGCGCCAACCTAGGGAATGAGCAGTTCTTC.

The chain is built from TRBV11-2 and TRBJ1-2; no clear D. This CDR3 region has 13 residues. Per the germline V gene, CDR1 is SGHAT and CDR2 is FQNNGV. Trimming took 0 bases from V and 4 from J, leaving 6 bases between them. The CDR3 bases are TGTGCCAGCAGCTTAGACAGCTTCTATGGCTACACCTTC. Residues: CASSLDSFYGYTF.